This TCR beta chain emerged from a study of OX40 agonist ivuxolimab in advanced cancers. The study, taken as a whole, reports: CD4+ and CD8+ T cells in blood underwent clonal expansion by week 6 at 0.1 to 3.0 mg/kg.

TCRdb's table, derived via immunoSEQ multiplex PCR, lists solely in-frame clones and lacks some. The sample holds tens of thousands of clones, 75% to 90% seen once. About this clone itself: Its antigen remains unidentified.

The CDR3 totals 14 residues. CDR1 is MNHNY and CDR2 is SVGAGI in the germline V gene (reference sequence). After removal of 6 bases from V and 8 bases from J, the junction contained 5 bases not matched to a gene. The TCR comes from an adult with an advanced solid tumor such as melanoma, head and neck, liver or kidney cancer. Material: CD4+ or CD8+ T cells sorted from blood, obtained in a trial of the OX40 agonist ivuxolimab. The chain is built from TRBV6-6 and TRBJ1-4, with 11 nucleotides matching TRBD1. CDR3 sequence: CASSRDRGDEKLFF. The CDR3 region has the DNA TGTGCCAGCAGCCGGGACAGGGGGGACGAAAAACTGTTTTTT.